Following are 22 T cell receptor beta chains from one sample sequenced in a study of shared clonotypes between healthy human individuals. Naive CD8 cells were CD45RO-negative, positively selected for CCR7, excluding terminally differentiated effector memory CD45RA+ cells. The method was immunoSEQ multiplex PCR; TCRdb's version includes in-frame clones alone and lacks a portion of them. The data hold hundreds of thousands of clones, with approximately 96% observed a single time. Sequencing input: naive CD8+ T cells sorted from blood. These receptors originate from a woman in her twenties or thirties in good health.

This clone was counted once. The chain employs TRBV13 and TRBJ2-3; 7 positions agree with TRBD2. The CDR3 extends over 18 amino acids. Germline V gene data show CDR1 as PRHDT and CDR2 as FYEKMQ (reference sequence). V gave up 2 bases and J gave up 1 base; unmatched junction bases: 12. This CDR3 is CASSLPLLTSAGTDTQYF. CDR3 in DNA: TGTGCCAGCAGCTTACCCCTCCTCACTAGCGCCGGCACAGATACGCAGTATTTT.

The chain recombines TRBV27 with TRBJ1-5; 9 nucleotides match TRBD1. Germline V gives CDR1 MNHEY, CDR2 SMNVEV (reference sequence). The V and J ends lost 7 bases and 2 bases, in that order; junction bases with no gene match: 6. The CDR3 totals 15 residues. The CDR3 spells CASTLTGGGNQPQHF. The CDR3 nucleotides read TGTGCCAGCACACTGACAGGGGGAGGCAATCAGCCCCAGCATTTT.

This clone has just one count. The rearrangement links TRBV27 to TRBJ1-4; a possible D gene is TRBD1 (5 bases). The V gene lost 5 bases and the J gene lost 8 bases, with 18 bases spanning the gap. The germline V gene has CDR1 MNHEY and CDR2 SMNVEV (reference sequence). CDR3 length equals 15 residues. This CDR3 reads CASSLFSGAGEKLFF. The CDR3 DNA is TGTGCCAGCAGTCTTTTCTCTGGGGCCGGCGAAAAACTGTTTTTT.

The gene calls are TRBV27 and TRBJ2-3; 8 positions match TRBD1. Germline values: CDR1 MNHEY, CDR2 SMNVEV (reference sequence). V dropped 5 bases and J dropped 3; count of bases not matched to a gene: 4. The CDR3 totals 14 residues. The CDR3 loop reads CASSIGQGTDTQYF. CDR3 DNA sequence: TGTGCCAGCAGTATAGGACAGGGAACAGATACGCAGTATTTT.

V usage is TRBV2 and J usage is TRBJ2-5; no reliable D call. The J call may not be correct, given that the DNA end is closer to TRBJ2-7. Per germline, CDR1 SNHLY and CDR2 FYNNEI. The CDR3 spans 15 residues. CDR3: CASSEAQHFPYEQYF. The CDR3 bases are TGTGCCAGCAGTGAGGCTCAACACTTTCCCTACGAGCAGTACTTC.

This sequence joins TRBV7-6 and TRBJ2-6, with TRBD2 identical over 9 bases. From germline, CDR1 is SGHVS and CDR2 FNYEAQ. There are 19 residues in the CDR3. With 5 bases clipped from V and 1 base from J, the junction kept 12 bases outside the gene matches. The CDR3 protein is CASSPYFSGSRSGANVLTF. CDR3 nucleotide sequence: TGTGCCAGCAGCCCGTACTTTAGCGGGAGTAGATCTGGGGCCAACGTCCTGACTTTC.

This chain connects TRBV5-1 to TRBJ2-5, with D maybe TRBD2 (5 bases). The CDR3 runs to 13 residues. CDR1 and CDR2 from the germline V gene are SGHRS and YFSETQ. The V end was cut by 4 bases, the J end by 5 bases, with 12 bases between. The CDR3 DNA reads TGCGCCAGCAGCCTAACAACGGGGGAGACCCAGTACTTC. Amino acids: CASSLTTGETQYF.

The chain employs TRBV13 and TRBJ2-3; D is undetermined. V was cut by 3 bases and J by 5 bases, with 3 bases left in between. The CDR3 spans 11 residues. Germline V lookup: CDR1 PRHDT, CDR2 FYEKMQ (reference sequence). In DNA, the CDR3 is TGTGCCAGCAGCTTTGGAGATACGCAGTATTTT. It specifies CASSFGDTQYF. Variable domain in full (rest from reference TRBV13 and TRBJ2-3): AAGVIQSPRHLIKEKRETATLKCYPIPRHDTVYWYQQGPGQDPQFLISFYEKMQSDKGSIPDRFSAQQFSDYHSELNMSSLELGDSALYFCASSFGDTQYFGPGTRLTVL.

CDR3 in amino acids: CASSPGGLSYGYTF. In DNA form, the CDR3 reads TGTGCCAGCAGCCCGGGTGGTTTGAGCTATGGCTACACCTTC. The chain carries TRBV11-2 and TRBJ1-2; D remains unclear. Germline V lookup: CDR1 SGHAT, CDR2 FQNNGV. This CDR3 has 14 amino acids. V was trimmed by 5 bases and J by 4 bases, leaving 14 bases between them.

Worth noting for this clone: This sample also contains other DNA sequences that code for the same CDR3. The CDR3 sequence is CASSYPPNEQYF. In nucleotides, the CDR3 is TGTGCCAGCAGTTATCCCCCCAACGAGCAGTACTTC. This chain joins TRBV6-5 and TRBJ2-7; D is undetermined. The CDR3 loop spans 12 amino acids. Trimming pared 3 bases from V and 5 bases from J, leaving 8 bases between. CDR1 and CDR2 (germline): MNHEY, SVGAGI.

The CDR3, as DNA: TGTGCCAGTAGCTCTAGGGGGGATTTGGACGAGCAGTACTTC. Translation gives CASSSRGDLDEQYF. This sequence joins TRBV19 and TRBJ2-7; either TRBD1 or TRBD2 may fit D (6 bases each). In germline, CDR1 is LNHDA, CDR2 SQIVND (reference sequence). Trimming took off 6 bases at V and 5 bases at J, with 17 bases between the two ends. CDR3 length: 14 amino acids.

As DNA, the CDR3 is TGTGCCAGCAGCGTAGACAGTTCTCAGCCCCAGCATTTT. This gives the protein CASSVDSSQPQHF. The chain has TRBV9 and TRBJ1-5; D remains unclear. The V and J ends lost 0 bases and 6 bases respectively, with 7 bases between them. The CDR3 contains 13 residues. Looked up from germline, CDR1 is SGDLS and CDR2 is YYNGEE.

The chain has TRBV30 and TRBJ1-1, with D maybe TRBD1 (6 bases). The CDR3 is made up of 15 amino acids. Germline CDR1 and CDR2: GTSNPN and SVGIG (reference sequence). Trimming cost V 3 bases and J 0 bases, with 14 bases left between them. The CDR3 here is CAWRKIQGMNTEAFF. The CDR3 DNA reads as TGTGCCTGGAGAAAAATACAGGGAATGAACACTGAAGCTTTCTTT.

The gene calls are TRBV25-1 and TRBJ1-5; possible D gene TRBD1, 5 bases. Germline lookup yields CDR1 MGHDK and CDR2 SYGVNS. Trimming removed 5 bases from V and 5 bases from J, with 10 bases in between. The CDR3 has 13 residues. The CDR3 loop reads CASSRLGDQPQHF. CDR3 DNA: TGTGCCAGCAGTCGGCTGGGGGATCAGCCCCAGCATTTT.

The DNA for the CDR3 is TGTGCCAGCAGTTTTGCGGGAGGACCCGGGGAGCTGTTTTTT. Its protein is CASSFAGGPGELFF. The rearrangement links TRBV28 to TRBJ2-2; 8 bases align to TRBD2. J lost 6 bases, V lost 3 bases, and 3 bases had no gene match. The CDR3 is 14 residues long. The germline V gene has CDR1 MDHEN and CDR2 SYDVKM.

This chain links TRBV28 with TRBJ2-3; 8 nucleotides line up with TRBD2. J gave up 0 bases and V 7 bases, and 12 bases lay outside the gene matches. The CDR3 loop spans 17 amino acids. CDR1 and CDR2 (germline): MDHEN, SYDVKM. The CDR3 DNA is TGTGCCAGCATCGGACTAGCAACAACGCTAAGCACAGATACGCAGTATTTT. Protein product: CASIGLATTLSTDTQYF.

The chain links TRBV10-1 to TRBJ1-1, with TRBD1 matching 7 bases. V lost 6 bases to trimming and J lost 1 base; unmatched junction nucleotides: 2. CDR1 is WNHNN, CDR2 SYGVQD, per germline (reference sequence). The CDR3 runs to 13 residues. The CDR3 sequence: CASSDRANTEAFF. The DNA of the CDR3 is TGCGCCAGCAGCGACAGGGCGAACACTGAAGCTTTCTTT.

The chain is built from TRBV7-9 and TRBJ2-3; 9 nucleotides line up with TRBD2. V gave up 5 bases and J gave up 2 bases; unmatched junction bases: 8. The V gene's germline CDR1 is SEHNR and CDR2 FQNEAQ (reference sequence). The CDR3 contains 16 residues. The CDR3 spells CASSTPTSGNTDTQYF. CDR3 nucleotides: TGTGCCAGCAGCACCCCGACTAGCGGAAACACAGATACGCAGTATTTT.

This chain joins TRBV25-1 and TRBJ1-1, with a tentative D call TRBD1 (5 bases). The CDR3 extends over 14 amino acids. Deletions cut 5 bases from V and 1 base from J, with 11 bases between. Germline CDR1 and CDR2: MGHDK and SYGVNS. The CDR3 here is CASSLGEGNTEAFF. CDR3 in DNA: TGTGCCAGCAGTCTAGGGGAGGGGAACACTGAAGCTTTCTTT.

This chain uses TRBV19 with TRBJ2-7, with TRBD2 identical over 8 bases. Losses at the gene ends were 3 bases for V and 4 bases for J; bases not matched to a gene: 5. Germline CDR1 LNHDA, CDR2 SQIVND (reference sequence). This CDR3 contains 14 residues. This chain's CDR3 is CASSMGLGGYEQYF. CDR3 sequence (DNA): TGTGCCAGTAGTATGGGACTAGGAGGGTACGAGCAGTACTTC.

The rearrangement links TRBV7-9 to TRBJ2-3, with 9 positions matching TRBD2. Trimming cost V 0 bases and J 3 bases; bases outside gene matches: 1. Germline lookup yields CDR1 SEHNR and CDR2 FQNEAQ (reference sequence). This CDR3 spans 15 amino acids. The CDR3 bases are TGTGCCAGCAGCTTAGCGCGGGAGGGAACAGATACGCAGTATTTT. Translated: CASSLAREGTDTQYF.

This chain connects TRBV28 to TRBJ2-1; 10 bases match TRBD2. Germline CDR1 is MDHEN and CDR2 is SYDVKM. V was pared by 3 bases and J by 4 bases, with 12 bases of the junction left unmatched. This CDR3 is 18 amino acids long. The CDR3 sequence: CASSFGLAGGNSYNEQFF. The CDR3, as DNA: TGTGCCAGCAGTTTCGGTTTAGCGGGAGGAAATTCGTACAATGAGCAGTTCTTC.